This section outlines one T cell receptor beta chain sequence together with its context. Its recognized antigen is unknown. Base qualities are not provided; no much larger clone lies one nucleotide away. This entry belongs to a study of OX40 agonist ivuxolimab in advanced cancers. General notes on the study: Ivuxolimab, which targeted the costimulatory receptor OX40 (CD134), was an agonistic, fully human IgG2 monoclonal antibody. Intravenous ivuxolimab was administered to patients every 2 weeks at six dose levels: 0.01, 0.1, 0.3, 1.5, 3 and 10 mg/kg. Among the roughly 50 dose-escalation patients, about 20 had hepatocellular carcinoma, roughly 15 melanoma, 9 renal cell carcinoma and 9 head and neck cancer. The dose-escalation cohort was about 83% male with a mean age of roughly 60 years, ranging from roughly 23 to 85. Prior anti-PD-1, anti-PD-L1 or anti-CTLA-4 therapy was permitted, and checkpoint inhibitors had been received by 30% to 40% of dose-escalation patients. Partial responses occurred in three dose-escalation patients, of whom one had hepatocellular carcinoma and two had cutaneous melanoma. The point of sequencing TCRbeta in the periphery was to test whether ivuxolimab changed TCR sequence diversity and drove clonal T-cell expansion. The paper covers the monotherapy dose-escalation part of the phase I ivuxolimab trial, which included N of about 51 patients. The paper as a whole reports these results and caveats: In the 0.1-3.0 mg/kg groups, partial responders had among the lowest normalized peripheral clonal expansion, particularly in CD8+ T cells. On average, CD8+ T cells showed more expanded clones than CD4+ T cells after ivuxolimab. At doses from 0.1 to 3.0 mg/kg, clonal expansion was seen in both CD4+ and CD8+ blood T cells between baseline and week 6. The antigen specificity of the peripheral T cells that underwent clonal expansion was not determined. Low levels of normalized T-cell clonal expansion were also seen in some nonresponding patients.

To sequence the TCRbeta CDR3 region, genomic DNA was isolated from the sorted cells. The immunoSEQ Assay was used for sequencing of TCRbeta CDR3 regions. TCRdb obtained this table from immuneACCESS and retained in-frame rearrangements with V and J assigned. These tables miss some clones; where compared with another copy, unresolved V genes account for less than half of the shortfall, and the remainder is unexplained. The sample yields under 90,000 clones; about 88% were counted once. 0.8% to 1% of the sample is in the top ten clones. Patients with autoimmune disease history or receiving systemic immunosuppression were excluded from the trial. In every dose cohort, peripheral blood was drawn for TCR sequencing at baseline, cycle 4 day 1, and cycle 7 day 1. The samples were taken from a phase I, first-in-human, multicenter, open-label dose-escalation trial of ivuxolimab. Adults with locally advanced or metastatic head and neck squamous cell, hepatocellular, melanoma or renal cell carcinoma were enrolled in the trial. Before TCR sequencing, CD4+ and CD8+ T cells were separately sorted from peripheral blood.

Relative to germline, V is missing 5 bases and J is missing 9 bases, with 10 bases of the junction outside any gene match. CDR1 and CDR2 are read off the germline V gene (reference sequence) as MNHNY and SVGAGI. Taken from cysteine to phenylalanine, the CDR3 has 15 residues. The only DNA kept is the CDR3, 45 bases in frame from the first base. The specimen was CD4+ or CD8+ T cells sorted from blood, collected in a trial of the OX40 agonist ivuxolimab. The chain links TRBV6-6 with TRBJ1-6; 7 of the junction bases match TRBD1. The source is an adult with an advanced solid tumor such as melanoma, head and neck, liver or kidney cancer. The CDR3 loop reads CASSQHRQGSSPLHF. The DNA is TGTGCCAGCAGTCAACACCGACAGGGAAGTTCACCCCTCCACTTT.